This T cell receptor (beta chain) was retrieved from a study of TIL therapy for anti-PD-1-resistant metastatic lung cancer. On the study more broadly: Median patient age was 54, ranging roughly 38-75 years.

Time point denoted: pre-treatment sample, taken before nivolumab and TIL therapy. Tumor tissue came from excised metastases, mostly pleural nodules or supraclavicular lymph nodes. Regarding this clone: The same CDR3 is also encoded by other DNA sequences in this sample.

CDR1 and CDR2 (germline): DFQATT, SNEGSKA (reference sequence). V was shortened by 5 bases and J by 5 bases, with 6 bases between the two germline ends. This CDR3 region has 10 residues. This was the immunoSEQ v3 assay. Using immunoSEQ multiplex PCR, the repertoire was profiled, and TCRdb retains in-frame clones only, with some absent. The sample shows over 10,000 clones, around 69% of them seen only once. The rearrangement uses TRBV20-1 and TRBJ2-5; D is unclear. The sample here was tumor tissue, taken at baseline. The origin of this receptor is a woman aged 30-85 years with non-small cell lung cancer. CDR3 sequence reads: CSALGETQYF. The CDR3 coding sequence is TGCAGTGCTCTTGGGGAGACCCAGTACTTC.